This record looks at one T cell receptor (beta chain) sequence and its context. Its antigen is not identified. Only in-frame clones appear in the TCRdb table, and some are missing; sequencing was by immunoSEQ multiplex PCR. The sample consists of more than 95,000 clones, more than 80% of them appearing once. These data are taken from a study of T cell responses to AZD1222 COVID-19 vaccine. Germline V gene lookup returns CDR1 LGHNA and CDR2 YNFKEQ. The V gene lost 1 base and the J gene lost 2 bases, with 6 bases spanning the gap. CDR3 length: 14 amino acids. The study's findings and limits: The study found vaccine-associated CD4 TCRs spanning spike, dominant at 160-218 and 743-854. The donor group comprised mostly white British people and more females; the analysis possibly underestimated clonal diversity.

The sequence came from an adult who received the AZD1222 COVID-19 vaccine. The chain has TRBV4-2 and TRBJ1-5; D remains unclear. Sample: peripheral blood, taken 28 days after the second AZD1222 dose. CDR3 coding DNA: TGTGCCAGCAGCCAAGTTGGAGGCAATCAGCCCCAGCATTTT. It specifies CASSQVGGNQPQHF.